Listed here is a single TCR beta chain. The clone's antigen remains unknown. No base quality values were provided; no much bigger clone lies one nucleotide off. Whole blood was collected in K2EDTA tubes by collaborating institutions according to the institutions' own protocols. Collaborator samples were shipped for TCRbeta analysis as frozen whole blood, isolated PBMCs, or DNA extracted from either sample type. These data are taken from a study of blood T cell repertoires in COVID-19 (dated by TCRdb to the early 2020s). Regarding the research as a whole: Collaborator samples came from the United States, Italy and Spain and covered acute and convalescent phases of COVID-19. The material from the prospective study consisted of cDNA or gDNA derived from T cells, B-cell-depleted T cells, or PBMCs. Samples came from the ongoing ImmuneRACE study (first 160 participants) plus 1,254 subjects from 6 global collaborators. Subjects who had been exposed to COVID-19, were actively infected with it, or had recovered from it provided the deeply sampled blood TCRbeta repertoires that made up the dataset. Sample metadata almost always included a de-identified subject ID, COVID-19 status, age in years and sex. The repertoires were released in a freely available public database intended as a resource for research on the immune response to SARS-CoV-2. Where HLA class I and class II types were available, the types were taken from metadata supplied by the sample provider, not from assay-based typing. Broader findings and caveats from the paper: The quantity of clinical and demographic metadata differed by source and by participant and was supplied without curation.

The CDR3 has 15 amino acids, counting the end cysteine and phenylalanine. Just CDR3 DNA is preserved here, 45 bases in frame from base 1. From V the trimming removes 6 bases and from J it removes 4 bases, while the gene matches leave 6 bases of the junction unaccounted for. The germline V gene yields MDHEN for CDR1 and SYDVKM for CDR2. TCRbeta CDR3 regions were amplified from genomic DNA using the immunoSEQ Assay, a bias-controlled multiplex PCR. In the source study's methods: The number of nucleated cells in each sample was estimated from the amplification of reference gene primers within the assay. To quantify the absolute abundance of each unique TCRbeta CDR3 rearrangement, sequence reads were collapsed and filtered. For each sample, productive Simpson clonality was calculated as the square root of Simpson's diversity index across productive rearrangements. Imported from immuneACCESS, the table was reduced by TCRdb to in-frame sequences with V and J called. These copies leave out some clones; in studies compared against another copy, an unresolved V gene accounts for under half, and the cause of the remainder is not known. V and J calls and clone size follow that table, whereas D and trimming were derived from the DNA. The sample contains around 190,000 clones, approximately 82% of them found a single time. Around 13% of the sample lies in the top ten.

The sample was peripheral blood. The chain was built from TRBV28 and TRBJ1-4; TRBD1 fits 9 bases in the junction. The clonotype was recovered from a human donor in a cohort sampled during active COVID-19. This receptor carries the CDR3 CASRSGTGLNEKLFF. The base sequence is TGTGCCAGCAGATCCGGGACAGGGCTTAATGAAAAACTGTTTTTT. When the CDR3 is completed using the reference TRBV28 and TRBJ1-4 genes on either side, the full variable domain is DVKVTQSSRYLVKRTGEKVFLECVQDMDHENMFWYRQDPGLGLRLIYFSYDVKMKEKGDIPEGYSVSREKKERFSLILESASTNQTSMYLCASRSGTGLNEKLFFGSGTQLSVL.